Each of the 32 T cell receptor beta chains below was sequenced from the same sample in a study of blood T cell repertoires in COVID-19. Assay: immunoSEQ multiplex PCR; the TCRdb copy retains only in-frame clones and omits some. The top ten hold roughly 1.9% of the sample, which has about 260,000 clones, about 82% seen once. Material for sequencing was PBMCs or T cells enriched from blood (not recorded which). The receptors here all came from a woman in her forties or fifties who had recovered from COVID-19.

The genes are TRBV27 and TRBJ2-1; 11 bases match TRBD2. CDR3 length equals 14 residues. V was pared by 3 bases and J by 6 bases, with 1 base of the junction left unmatched. CDR1 is MNHEY, CDR2 SMNVEV, per germline (reference sequence). CDR3 DNA: TGTGCCAGCAGTTTTACTAGCGGGGGCAATGAGCAGTTCTTC. Its protein is CASSFTSGGNEQFF.

This chain links TRBV13 with TRBJ2-7, with D possibly matching TRBD1 (6 bases). This CDR3 has 14 residues. Between the trimmed V and J ends, which lost 5 bases and 5 bases, there was a span of 16 bases. Germline V gene lookup returns CDR1 PRHDT and CDR2 FYEKMQ (reference sequence). The CDR3 nucleotides are TGTGCCAGCAGCACAGGGCCGTCCCTGGACGAGCAGTACTTC. This translates into CASSTGPSLDEQYF.

The gene calls are TRBV15 and TRBJ1-1; D call uncertain. The CDR3 is 16 amino acids. V lost 1 base to trimming and J lost 0 bases, with 12 bases between them. Germline V gene data show CDR1 as LNHNV and CDR2 as YYDKDF (reference sequence). The chain's CDR3 is CATSRVRERMNTEAFF. CDR3 DNA sequence: TGTGCCACCAGCAGAGTCCGGGAGAGAATGAACACTGAAGCTTTCTTT.

This clone was seen just once. J is TRBJ2-6 and V is TRBV3-1 (or the pseudogene TRBV3-2), with D possibly being TRBD1 (5 bases). From germline, CDR1 is LGHDT and CDR2 YNNKEL (reference sequence). The CDR3 spans 15 residues. V gave up 4 bases and J gave up 0 bases, with 7 bases separating them. CDR3 in DNA: TGTGCCAGCAGCCCAGGGTACTCTGGGGCCAACGTCCTGACTTTC. It translates to CASSPGYSGANVLTF.

This rearrangement joins TRBV19 to TRBJ1-4; TRBD1 aligns across 7 bases. J was trimmed by 4 bases and V by 6 bases; bases with no gene match: 8. CDR3 size: 15 residues. Germline loops: CDR1 LNHDA, CDR2 SQIVND (reference sequence). The CDR3 DNA follows: TGTGCCAGTAGCCAGGACAGGCGATTTAATGAAAAACTGTTTTTT. Its translation: CASSQDRRFNEKLFF. Drawing the rest from reference TRBV19 and TRBJ1-4, the complete variable domain is DGGITQSPKYLFRKEGQNVTLSCEQNLNHDAMYWYRQDPGQGLRLIYYSQIVNDFQKGDIAEGYSVSREKKESFPLTVTSAQKNPTAFYLCASSQDRRFNEKLFFGSGTQLSVL.

This chain links TRBV19 with TRBJ2-7; TRBD1 agrees at 10 bases. V shed 5 bases and J 2 bases; nucleotides not matched to a gene: 6. The CDR3 runs to 15 residues. Looked up from germline, CDR1 is LNHDA and CDR2 is SQIVND (reference sequence). This CDR3 is CASSPGTGATYEQYF. CDR3 nucleotides: TGTGCCAGTAGTCCTGGGACAGGGGCGACCTACGAGCAGTACTTC.

This rearrangement joins TRBV4-3 to TRBJ2-1, with a tentative D call TRBD2 (5 bases). Germline values: CDR1 LGHNA, CDR2 YSLEER. There are 16 residues in the CDR3. The ends were cut back, 0 bases at V and 0 bases at J, with 9 bases in the middle. The CDR3 coding sequence is TGCGCCAGCAGCCAAGAAGTGACTACCTCCTACAATGAGCAGTTCTTC. Protein product: CASSQEVTTSYNEQFF.

The chain is built from TRBV12-3 or TRBV12-4 and TRBJ1-1; 9 bases are shared with TRBD1. The CDR3 has 12 amino acids. V lost 5 bases to trimming and J lost 11 bases; unmatched junction nucleotides: 6. The CDR3 loop reads CASSIGTGRAFF. The CDR3 bases are TGTGCCAGCAGTATCGGGACAGGGAGGGCTTTCTTT.

This chain connects TRBV7-2 to TRBJ2-5; 7 bases line up with TRBD1. Germline assignment: CDR1 SGHTA and CDR2 FQGNSA. The CDR3 length is 14 residues. V gave up 1 base and J gave up 2 bases; unmatched junction bases: 1. The DNA for the CDR3 is TGTGCCAGCAGCTTAGGGGGACAGCAAGAGACCCAGTACTTC. As protein: CASSLGGQQETQYF.

This clone was seen a single time. The rearrangement links TRBV23-1 to TRBJ1-2; 7 positions agree with TRBD1. TRBV23-1 carries the ORF label, with uncertain function. V shed 4 bases, J shed 0 bases, and the junction held 2 bases outside the gene matches. This CDR3 has 14 amino acids. CDR3 coding DNA: TGCGCCAGCAGTCTAGGGACAGCTAACTATGGCTACACCTTC. Translating it yields CASSLGTANYGYTF.

The genes are TRBV6-1 and TRBJ2-7; TRBD2 might be the D (6 bases). This CDR3 is 15 amino acids long. V lost 3 bases and J lost 2, with 14 bases in between. Germline V gene sequence: CDR1 MNHNS, CDR2 SASEGT. This CDR3 is CASSETGESTYEQYF. The CDR3 DNA sequence: TGTGCCAGCAGTGAGACGGGGGAATCAACCTACGAGCAGTACTTC.

This sequence joins TRBV2 and TRBJ2-7; D unresolved. Germline assignment: CDR1 SNHLY and CDR2 FYNNEI. The ends were cut back, 7 bases at V and 5 bases at J, with 15 bases in the middle. The CDR3 extends over 13 amino acids. CDR3 loop: CASTSFPGNEQYF. The CDR3 DNA is TGTGCCAGCACCTCTTTTCCGGGTAACGAGCAGTACTTC.

J is TRBJ1-5 and V is TRBV9, with 8 bases lining up with TRBD1. The CDR3 sequence is 14 residues long. Germline assignment: CDR1 SGDLS and CDR2 YYNGEE. Losses at the gene ends were 4 bases for V and 5 bases for J; bases not matched to a gene: 5. The CDR3 nucleotides are TGTGCCAGCAGCACCGGGACAGGTGATCAGCCCCAGCATTTT. Protein: CASSTGTGDQPQHF.

The chain links TRBV27 to TRBJ1-2; the D is unclear. Germline V gives CDR1 MNHEY, CDR2 SMNVEV (reference sequence). This CDR3 has 15 residues. V lost 1 base and J lost 3, with 12 bases in between. The CDR3 sequence: CASSLYGEEHYGYTF. The CDR3 bases are TGTGCCAGCAGTTTATACGGGGAGGAACACTATGGCTACACCTTC.

This sequence joins TRBV11-2 and TRBJ1-4, with TRBD1 identical over 11 bases. Germline CDR1 reads SGHAT; CDR2 reads FQNNGV. The V gene end was trimmed by 5 bases and the J gene end by 7 bases; junction bases not matched to a gene: 3. CDR3 length: 14 amino acids. The CDR3 loop is CASSIGTGGEKLFF. CDR3 in DNA: TGTGCCAGCAGCATCGGGACAGGGGGTGAAAAACTGTTTTTT.

This chain connects TRBV15 to TRBJ1-5, with TRBD1 matching over 8 bases. Trimming cost V 3 bases and J 6 bases; bases outside gene matches: 7. The V gene's germline CDR1 is LNHNV and CDR2 YYDKDF (reference sequence). The CDR3 length is 15 residues. The CDR3 DNA reads TGTGCCACCAGCAGGAAGACAGGGGAGGGTCAGCCCCAGCATTTT. It is translated as CATSRKTGEGQPQHF.

The rearrangement uses TRBV9 and TRBJ1-3; TRBD1 is a possible D gene (5 bases). V lost 4 bases to trimming and J lost 0 bases, with 14 bases between them. The CDR3 length is 16 residues. Germline V gene lookup returns CDR1 SGDLS and CDR2 YYNGEE. The CDR3, as DNA: TGTGCCAGCAGCCCAAGTGGGGCCACCTCTGGAAACACCATATATTTT. This sequence encodes CASSPSGATSGNTIYF. Filled out from reference TRBV9 and TRBJ1-3, the complete variable domain reads DSGVTQTPKHLITATGQRVTLRCSPRSGDLSVYWYQQSLDQGLQFLIQYYNGEERAKGNILERFSAQQFPDLHSELNLSSLELGDSALYFCASSPSGATSGNTIYFGEGSWLTVV.

This clone was observed a handful of times. The chain combines TRBV6-1 with TRBJ1-5; the match to TRBD1 covers 10 bases. The germline V gene has CDR1 MNHNS and CDR2 SASEGT. V was pared by 2 bases and J by 7 bases, with 5 bases of the junction left unmatched. CDR3 length: 15 residues. The CDR3 region is CASSEWDRGGQPQHF. In DNA, the CDR3 is TGTGCCAGCAGTGAATGGGACAGGGGAGGGCAGCCCCAGCATTTT.

This chain uses TRBV5-4 with TRBJ1-2, with 9 bases fitting TRBD1. Germline V gives CDR1 SGHNT, CDR2 YYREEE (reference sequence). The CDR3 covers 17 residues. V dropped 4 bases and J dropped 5; count of bases not matched to a gene: 15. CDR3 DNA sequence: TGTGCCAGCAGCCCATCCGGGACAGGGTGGGGTCGGTATGGCTACACCTTC. It translates to CASSPSGTGWGRYGYTF.

In this sample, this clone turned up a few times. V usage is TRBV7-2 and J usage is TRBJ1-5; TRBD1 matches at 11 bases. The CDR3 has 14 amino acids. Per the germline V gene, CDR1 is SGHTA and CDR2 is FQGNSA. Trimming cost V 1 base and J 15 bases; bases outside gene matches: 8. The CDR3 loop reads CASSLEGQGAKWHF. The CDR3 bases are TGTGCCAGCAGCTTAGAAGGACAGGGGGCGAAATGGCATTTT.

The rearrangement uses TRBV19 and TRBJ1-4; D may be TRBD1 (6 bases). This CDR3 comprises 14 residues. Germline CDR1 and CDR2: LNHDA and SQIVND (reference sequence). V dropped 5 bases and J dropped 4 bases, with 11 bases sitting between them. Here the CDR3 DNA reads TGTGCCAGTAGTCGGACAGCCGATAATGAAAAACTGTTTTTT. It yields the protein CASSRTADNEKLFF.

The rearrangement uses TRBV28 and TRBJ1-2, with 9 bases fitting TRBD1. V lost 5 bases to trimming and J lost 7 bases; unmatched junction nucleotides: 2. Germline V gene sequence: CDR1 MDHEN, CDR2 SYDVKM. CDR3 size: 12 residues. CDR3 nucleotides: TGTGCCAGCAGTGGGGACAGGGCTGGCTACACCTTC. Translated, it gives CASSGDRAGYTF.

The chain recombines TRBV3-1 (or the pseudogene TRBV3-2) with TRBJ2-2; the match to TRBD1 covers 7 bases. Germline CDR1 LGHDT, CDR2 YNNKEL (reference sequence). The CDR3 has 16 amino acids. Losses at the gene ends were 1 base for V and 1 base for J; bases not matched to a gene: 3. The CDR3 loop reads CASSQARTGNTGELFF. Here the CDR3 DNA reads TGTGCCAGCAGCCAAGCGCGGACAGGGAACACCGGGGAGCTGTTTTTT.

The chain joins TRBV9 to TRBJ2-1, with D perhaps matching TRBD2 (6 bases). Germline CDR1 is SGDLS and CDR2 is YYNGEE. Trimming cost V 0 bases and J 0 bases, with 19 bases left between them. The CDR3 is 19 amino acids. CDR3 in amino acids: CASSVASRSRGSSYNEQFF. The CDR3 coding sequence is TGTGCCAGCAGCGTAGCCTCCAGAAGTCGGGGGAGCTCCTACAATGAGCAGTTCTTC. Together with reference TRBV9 and TRBJ2-1, the CDR3 gives the full variable domain: DSGVTQTPKHLITATGQRVTLRCSPRSGDLSVYWYQQSLDQGLQFLIQYYNGEERAKGNILERFSAQQFPDLHSELNLSSLELGDSALYFCASSVASRSRGSSYNEQFFGPGTRLTVL.

The CDR3 sequence is CASSLAAGGSAETQYF. As DNA, the CDR3 is TGTGCCAGCAGCTTAGCGGCAGGCGGGAGTGCAGAGACCCAGTACTTC. The chain joins TRBV7-8 to TRBJ2-5; 7 bases are shared with TRBD2. CDR1 and CDR2 from the germline V gene are SGHVS and FQNEAQ. The CDR3 sequence is 16 residues long. V lost 0 bases to trimming and J lost 4 bases; unmatched junction nucleotides: 8.

The genes are TRBV9 and TRBJ2-5; no clear D. This CDR3 spans 15 amino acids. V lost 4 bases and J lost 2, with 15 bases in between. Germline CDR1 and CDR2: SGDLS and YYNGEE. The CDR3 spells CASSRLIKSQETQYF. The CDR3 region has the DNA TGTGCCAGCAGCCGACTTATTAAATCACAAGAGACCCAGTACTTC.

The chain couples TRBV11-2 to TRBJ2-3; the D gene is possibly TRBD2 (6 bases). The CDR3 spans 14 residues. CDR1 and CDR2 from the germline V gene are SGHAT and FQNNGV. V was clipped by 1 base and J by 5 bases, with 10 bases between them. CDR3 nucleotide sequence: TGTGCCAGCAGCTTAGCGGCTAGCGTAGATACGCAGTATTTT. Its protein product is CASSLAASVDTQYF.

As regards this clone: Other DNA sequences in this sample translate to the same CDR3. The rearrangement links TRBV28 to TRBJ2-3; TRBD1 agrees at 7 bases. V trimming: 5 bases; J trimming: 2 bases; junction bases outside the gene matches: 7. This CDR3 contains 15 residues. The germline gives CDR1 MDHEN, CDR2 SYDVKM. The CDR3 spells CASSLRGISTDTQYF. Written as DNA, the CDR3 is TGTGCCAGCAGTCTCAGGGGGATCTCCACAGATACGCAGTATTTT.

The chain uses TRBV9 and TRBJ2-5; TRBD2 might be the D (6 bases). The length of the CDR3 is 14 residues. V shed 2 bases and J shed 0 bases, with 8 bases lying between them. Germline V gene sequence: CDR1 SGDLS, CDR2 YYNGEE. The chain's CDR3 is CASSVGLYQETQYF. The CDR3 DNA reads as TGTGCCAGCAGCGTGGGACTGTACCAAGAGACCCAGTACTTC.

This chain connects TRBV5-4 to TRBJ1-2; TRBD1 is a possible D gene (6 bases). This CDR3 is built from 13 residues. The V and J ends lost 2 bases and 4 bases respectively, with 9 bases between them. CDR1 is SGHNT, CDR2 YYREEE, per germline (reference sequence). The CDR3 reads CASSFQGTYGYTF. CDR3 sequence (DNA): TGTGCCAGCAGCTTTCAGGGGACCTATGGCTACACCTTC.

The rearrangement links TRBV4-1 to TRBJ1-2, with a possible D match to TRBD1 (6 bases). The CDR3 length is 17 residues. The V gene's germline CDR1 is MGHRA and CDR2 YSYEKL. V lost 6 bases, J lost 0 bases, and 20 bases lay in between. The CDR3 nucleotides are TGCGCCAGCAGACCTTACCGCCGGGACACCGCTAACTATGGCTACACCTTC. Protein product: CASRPYRRDTANYGYTF.

This sequence joins TRBV19 and TRBJ2-4, with 13 positions matching TRBD2. This CDR3 has 17 amino acids. The V and J ends lost 5 bases and 6 bases, in that order; junction bases with no gene match: 10. The germline gives CDR1 LNHDA, CDR2 SQIVND (reference sequence). The CDR3 DNA is TGTGCCAGTAGTCCCACTAGCGGGAGGGCCCGGGGAAACATTCAGTACTTC. Amino acids: CASSPTSGRARGNIQYF.